This passage covers 13 T cell receptor beta chains from one sample sequenced in a study of cytomegalovirus exposure and HLA in healthy donors. PCR amplification relied on 60 Vbeta primers (plus 13 Jbeta primers). Here immunoSEQ multiplex PCR was the method, and the copy in TCRdb shows in-frame clones only, minus some. Seen here are some 150,000 clones, more than 60% observed once, and the top ten hold 2.5% to 3.5%. The material sequenced was PBMCs. These receptor sequences come from a female donor in good health and CMV-seronegative.

V usage is TRBV9 and J usage is TRBJ1-1, with 9 bases fitting TRBD1. This CDR3 region has 13 residues. Per germline, CDR1 SGDLS and CDR2 YYNGEE. After removal of 0 bases from V and 8 bases from J, the junction contained 2 bases not matched to a gene. The CDR3 here is CASSVAGQGEAFF. The CDR3 region has the DNA TGTGCCAGCAGCGTAGCAGGACAGGGGGAAGCTTTCTTT.

The chain combines TRBV9 with TRBJ2-5; TRBD2 matches 8 bases. Trimming took 0 bases from V and 1 from J; bases not matched to a gene: 5. Germline lookup yields CDR1 SGDLS and CDR2 YYNGEE. This CDR3 is 16 amino acids long. The CDR3 DNA reads TGTGCCAGCAGCGTAGAAGAGCGGGGGAGCCAAGAGACCCAGTACTTC. Its protein is CASSVEERGSQETQYF.

Notes on this clone: One end of the junction fails to match germline, which may point to a read error. V is TRBV7-9 and J is TRBJ1-1, with D unclear. The germline V gene has CDR1 SEHNR and CDR2 FQNEAQ (reference sequence). This CDR3 is 13 amino acids long. The CDR3 region has the DNA TGTTCCAGCAGCTTAGTCGGTGACACTGAAGCTTTCTTT. This encodes CSSSLVGDTEAFF.

This clone was observed a handful of times. The chain combines TRBV27 with TRBJ1-5, with 9 nucleotides matching TRBD1. Germline trimming cut 4 bases from V and 7 bases from J; bases unmatched to any gene: 8. In germline, CDR1 is MNHEY, CDR2 SMNVEV (reference sequence). The CDR3 sequence is 15 residues long. The CDR3 loop is CASSWTGVGMQPQHF. CDR3 in DNA: TGTGCCAGCAGTTGGACAGGGGTAGGCATGCAGCCCCAGCATTTT.

The rearrangement uses TRBV29-1 and TRBJ2-7; 11 bases agree with TRBD2. Germline V gives CDR1 SQVTM, CDR2 ANQGSEA. The CDR3 covers 13 residues. V lost 4 bases and J lost 6; bases outside the gene matches: 5. CDR3 sequence: CSVVVAGGGEQYF. The CDR3 nucleotides read TGCAGCGTTGTGGTAGCGGGAGGGGGCGAGCAGTACTTC.

The chain uses TRBV15 and TRBJ2-1; 7 bases are a match to TRBD1. The germline CDR1 and CDR2 sequences are LNHNV and YYDKDF (reference sequence). The V and J ends lost 0 bases and 2 bases, in that order; junction bases with no gene match: 1. There are 15 residues in the CDR3. The CDR3 DNA reads TGTGCCACCAGCAGAGAAAGGGGGCCCTACAATGAGCAGTTCTTC. Protein: CATSRERGPYNEQFF.

This clone has more than one count but fewer than ten. This chain uses TRBV5-1 with TRBJ1-1, with D tentatively TRBD1 (6 bases). Germline V gene sequence: CDR1 SGHRS, CDR2 YFSETQ. The CDR3 runs 15 residues. Trimming shortened V by 4 bases and J by 0 bases, and 13 bases separated the two germline ends. This chain's CDR3 is CASSLSGQLNTEAFF. Written as DNA, the CDR3 is TGCGCCAGCAGCCTGTCCGGACAGCTGAACACTGAAGCTTTCTTT.

The rearrangement links TRBV29-1 to TRBJ1-2; a possible D gene is TRBD1 (6 bases). The CDR3 spans 14 residues. V lost 6 bases and J lost 2, with 16 bases in between. Germline V CDR1 and CDR2: SQVTM, ANQGSEA. The CDR3 nucleotides are TGCAGCGTGGCAACAGGGCTCTACAACTATGGCTACACCTTC. Its protein product is CSVATGLYNYGYTF.

This chain joins TRBV7-9 and TRBJ2-3, with 7 bases fitting TRBD2. Germline CDR1 SEHNR, CDR2 FQNEAQ (reference sequence). V gave up 2 bases and J gave up 4 bases; unmatched junction bases: 3. This CDR3 has 14 residues. The CDR3 spells CASSLRAGADTQYF. The CDR3 DNA sequence: TGTGCCAGCAGCTTACGGGCGGGGGCAGATACGCAGTATTTT.

The J gene is TRBJ1-4, the V gene TRBV2; 10 bases line up with TRBD1. Per germline, CDR1 SNHLY and CDR2 FYNNEI. V was pared by 2 bases and J by 7 bases, with 7 bases of the junction left unmatched. This CDR3 has 16 amino acids. The CDR3 DNA follows: TGTGCCAGCAGTGAATCCCTTGGGACAGGGGTTGAAAAACTGTTTTTT. Translation gives CASSESLGTGVEKLFF. Filled out from reference TRBV2 and TRBJ1-4, the complete variable domain reads EPEVTQTPSHQVTQMGQEVILRCVPISNHLYFYWYRQILGQKVEFLVSFYNNEISEKSEIFDDQFSVERPDGSNFTLKIRSTKLEDSAMYFCASSESLGTGVEKLFFGSGTQLSVL.

This rearrangement joins TRBV30 to TRBJ2-5; TRBD2 matches 7 bases. J gave up 0 bases and V 4 bases, and 14 bases lay outside the gene matches. CDR3 length equals 17 residues. The germline CDR1 and CDR2 sequences are GTSNPN and SVGIG (reference sequence). CDR3 sequence: CAWKGLAGLMYQETQYF. CDR3 DNA: TGTGCCTGGAAAGGGTTAGCGGGTCTAATGTACCAAGAGACCCAGTACTTC.

V and J are TRBV21-1 and TRBJ2-7; the table assigns TRBD2, which was not confirmed against the DNA. TRBV21-1 is a documented pseudogene. The CDR3 sequence is 15 residues long. DNA for the CDR3: TGTGCCAGAACCTCGACTGGGTGGAGCTCCTACGAGCAGTACTTC. It encodes CARTSTGWSSYEQYF.

This chain connects TRBV27 to TRBJ1-1; 7 bases are shared with TRBD1. The V gene's germline CDR1 is MNHEY and CDR2 SMNVEV (reference sequence). After removal of 6 bases from V and 0 bases from J, the junction contained 28 bases not matched to a gene. CDR3 length: 22 residues. The CDR3: CASSLIRDSIWSERLMNTEAFF. The CDR3 coding sequence is TGTGCCAGCAGCTTAATCCGGGACAGTATTTGGAGTGAGCGACTTATGAACACTGAAGCTTTCTTT.